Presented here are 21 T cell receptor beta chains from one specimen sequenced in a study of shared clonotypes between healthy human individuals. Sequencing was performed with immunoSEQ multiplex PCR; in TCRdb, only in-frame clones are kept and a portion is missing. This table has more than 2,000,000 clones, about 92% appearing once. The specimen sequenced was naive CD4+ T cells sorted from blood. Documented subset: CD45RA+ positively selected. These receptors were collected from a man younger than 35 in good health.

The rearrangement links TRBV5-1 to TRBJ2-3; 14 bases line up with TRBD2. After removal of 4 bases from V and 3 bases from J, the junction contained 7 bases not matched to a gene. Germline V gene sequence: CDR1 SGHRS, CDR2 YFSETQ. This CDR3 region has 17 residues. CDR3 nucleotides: TGCGCCAGCAGCAGCATGACTAGCGGGGGGGCAACAGATACGCAGTATTTT. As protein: CASSSMTSGGATDTQYF.

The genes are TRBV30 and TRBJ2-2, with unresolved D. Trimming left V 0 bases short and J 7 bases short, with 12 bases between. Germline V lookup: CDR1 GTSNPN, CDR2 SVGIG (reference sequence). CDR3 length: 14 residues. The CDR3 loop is CAWSVSRWIGELFF. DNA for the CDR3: TGTGCCTGGAGTGTAAGTCGGTGGATCGGGGAGCTGTTTTTT.

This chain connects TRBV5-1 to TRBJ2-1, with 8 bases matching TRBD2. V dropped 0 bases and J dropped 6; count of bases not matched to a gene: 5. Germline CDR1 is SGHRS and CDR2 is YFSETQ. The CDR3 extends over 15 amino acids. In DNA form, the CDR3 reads TGCGCCAGCAGCTTGGTCAGCGGGAGAGGCAATGAGCAGTTCTTC. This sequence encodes CASSLVSGRGNEQFF.

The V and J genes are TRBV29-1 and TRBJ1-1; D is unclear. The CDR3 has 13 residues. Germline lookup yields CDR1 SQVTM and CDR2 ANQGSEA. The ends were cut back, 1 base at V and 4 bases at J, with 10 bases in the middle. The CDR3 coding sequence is TGCAGCGTTGAAGGGGAAAGGGTCACTGAAGCTTTCTTT. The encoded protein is CSVEGERVTEAFF.

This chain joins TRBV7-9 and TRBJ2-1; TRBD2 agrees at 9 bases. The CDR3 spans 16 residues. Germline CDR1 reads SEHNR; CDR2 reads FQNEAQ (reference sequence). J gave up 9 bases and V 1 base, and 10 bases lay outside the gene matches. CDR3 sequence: CASSLVLAGESSEQFF. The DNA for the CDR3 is TGTGCCAGCAGCTTAGTATTAGCGGGAGAATCTAGTGAGCAGTTCTTC.

DNA for the CDR3: TGCGCCAGCAGCCCAAAAGGGGTAGGGGCATACAATGAGCAGTTCTTC. This codes for CASSPKGVGAYNEQFF. The chain couples TRBV5-1 to TRBJ2-1; a weak D match, TRBD1 (5 bases). Between the trimmed V and J ends, which lost 4 bases and 4 bases, there was a span of 18 bases. The CDR3 is 16 amino acids. CDR1 is SGHRS and CDR2 is YFSETQ in the germline V gene. Together with reference TRBV5-1 and TRBJ2-1, the CDR3 gives the full variable domain: KAGVTQTPRYLIKTRGQQVTLSCSPISGHRSVSWYQQTPGQGLQFLFEYFSETQRNKGNFPGRFSGRQFSNSRSEMNVSTLELGDSALYLCASSPKGVGAYNEQFFGPGTRLTVL.

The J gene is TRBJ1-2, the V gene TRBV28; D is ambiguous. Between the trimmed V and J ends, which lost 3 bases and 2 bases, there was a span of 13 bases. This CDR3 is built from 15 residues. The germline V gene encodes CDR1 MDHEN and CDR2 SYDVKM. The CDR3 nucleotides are TGTGCCAGCAGTTTCACCGCGACTCAGAACTATGGCTACACCTTC. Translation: CASSFTATQNYGYTF.

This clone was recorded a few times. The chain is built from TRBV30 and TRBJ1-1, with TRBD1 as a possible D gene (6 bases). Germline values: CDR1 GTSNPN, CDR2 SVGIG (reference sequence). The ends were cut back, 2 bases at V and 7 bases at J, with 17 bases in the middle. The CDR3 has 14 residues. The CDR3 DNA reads TGTGCCTGGAGTCCGACGGGGGGGCGGGATGAAGCTTTCTTT. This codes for CAWSPTGGRDEAFF.

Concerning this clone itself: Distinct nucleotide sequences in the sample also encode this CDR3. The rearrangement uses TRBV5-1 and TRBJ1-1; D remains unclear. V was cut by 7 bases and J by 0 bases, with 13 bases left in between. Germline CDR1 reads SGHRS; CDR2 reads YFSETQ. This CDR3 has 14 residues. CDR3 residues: CASSVGGMNTEAFF. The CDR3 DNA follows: TGCGCCAGCTCAGTGGGCGGCATGAACACTGAAGCTTTCTTT.

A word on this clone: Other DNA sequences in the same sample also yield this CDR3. The CDR3 DNA follows: TGCGCCAGCCGCACGGGGGCCCAAGAGACCCAGTACTTC. This codes for CASRTGAQETQYF. The chain uses TRBV5-1 and TRBJ2-5, with D possibly called TRBD1 or TRBD2 (6 bases each). The CDR3 sequence is 13 residues long. Germline CDR1 reads SGHRS; CDR2 reads YFSETQ. Trimming left V 7 bases short and J 1 base short, with 11 bases between.

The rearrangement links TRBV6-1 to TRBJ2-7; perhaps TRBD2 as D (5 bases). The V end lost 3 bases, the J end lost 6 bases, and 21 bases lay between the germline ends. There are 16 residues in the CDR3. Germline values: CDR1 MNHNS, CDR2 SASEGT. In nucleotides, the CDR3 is TGTGCCAGCAGTGATTTAGGGAGTTGGTACATCGCCGAGCAGTACTTC. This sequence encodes CASSDLGSWYIAEQYF.

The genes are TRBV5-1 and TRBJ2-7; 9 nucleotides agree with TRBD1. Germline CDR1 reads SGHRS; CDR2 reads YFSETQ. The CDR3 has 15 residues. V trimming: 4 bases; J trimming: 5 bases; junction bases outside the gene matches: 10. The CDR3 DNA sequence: TGCGCCAGCAGCCGACCCGGGACAGGGCTCGACGAGCAGTACTTC. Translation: CASSRPGTGLDEQYF.

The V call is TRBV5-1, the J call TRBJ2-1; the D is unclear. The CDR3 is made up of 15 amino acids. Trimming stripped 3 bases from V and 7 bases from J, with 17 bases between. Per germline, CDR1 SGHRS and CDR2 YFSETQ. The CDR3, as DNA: TGCGCCAGCAGCTCGGGTCCGCCACCGTGGAATGAGCAGTTCTTC. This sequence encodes CASSSGPPPWNEQFF.

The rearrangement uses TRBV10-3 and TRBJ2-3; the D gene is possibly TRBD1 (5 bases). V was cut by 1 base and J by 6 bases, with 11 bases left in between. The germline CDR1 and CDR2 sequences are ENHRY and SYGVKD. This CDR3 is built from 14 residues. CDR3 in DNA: TGTGCCATCAGTGAGTTCCAGGGTAAGGATACGCAGTATTTT. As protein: CAISEFQGKDTQYF.

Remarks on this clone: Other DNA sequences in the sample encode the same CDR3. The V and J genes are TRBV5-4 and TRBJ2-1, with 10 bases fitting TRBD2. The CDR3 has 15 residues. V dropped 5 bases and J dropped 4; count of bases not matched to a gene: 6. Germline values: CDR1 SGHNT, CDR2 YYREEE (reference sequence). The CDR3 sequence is CASRPGLAEYNEQFF. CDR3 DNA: TGTGCCAGCAGGCCCGGACTAGCGGAATACAATGAGCAGTTCTTC. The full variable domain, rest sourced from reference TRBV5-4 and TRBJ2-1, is ETGVTQSPTHLIKTRGQQVTLRCSSQSGHNTVSWYQQALGQGPQFIFQYYREEENGRGNFPPRFSGLQFPNYSSELNVNALELDDSALYLCASRPGLAEYNEQFFGPGTRLTVL.

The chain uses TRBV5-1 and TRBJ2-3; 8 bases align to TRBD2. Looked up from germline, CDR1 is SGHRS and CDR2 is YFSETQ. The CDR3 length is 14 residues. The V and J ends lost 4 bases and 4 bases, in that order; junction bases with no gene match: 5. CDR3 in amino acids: CASSGRGGPDTQYF. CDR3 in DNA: TGCGCCAGCAGCGGTCGGGGGGGACCAGATACGCAGTATTTT.

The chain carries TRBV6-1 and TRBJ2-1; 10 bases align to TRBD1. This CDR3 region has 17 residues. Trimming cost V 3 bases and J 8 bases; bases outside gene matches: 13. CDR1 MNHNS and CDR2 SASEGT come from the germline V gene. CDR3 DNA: TGTGCCAGCAGTGACGTCTTTGCCCGGGACAGGGGCGATGAGCAGTTCTTC. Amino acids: CASSDVFARDRGDEQFF.

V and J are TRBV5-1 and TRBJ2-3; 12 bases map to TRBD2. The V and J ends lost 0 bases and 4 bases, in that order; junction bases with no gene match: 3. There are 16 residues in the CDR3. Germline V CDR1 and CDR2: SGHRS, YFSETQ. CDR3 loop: CASSLDGTSGPDTQYF. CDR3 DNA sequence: TGCGCCAGCAGCTTGGATGGGACTAGCGGGCCAGATACGCAGTATTTT.

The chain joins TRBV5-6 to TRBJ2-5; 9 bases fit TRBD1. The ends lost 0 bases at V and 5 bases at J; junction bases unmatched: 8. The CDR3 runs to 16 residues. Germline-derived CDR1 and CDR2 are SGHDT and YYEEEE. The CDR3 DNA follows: TGTGCCAGCAGCTTGGAGGGACAGGGTAGGTGGGAGACCCAGTACTTC. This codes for CASSLEGQGRWETQYF.

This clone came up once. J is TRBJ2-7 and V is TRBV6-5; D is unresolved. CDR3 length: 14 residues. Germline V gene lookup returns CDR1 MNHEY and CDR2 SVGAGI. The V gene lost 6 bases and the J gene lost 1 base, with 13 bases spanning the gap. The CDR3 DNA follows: TGTGCCAGCAGAGGATCATGGGAATCCTACGAGCAGTACTTC. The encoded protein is CASRGSWESYEQYF.

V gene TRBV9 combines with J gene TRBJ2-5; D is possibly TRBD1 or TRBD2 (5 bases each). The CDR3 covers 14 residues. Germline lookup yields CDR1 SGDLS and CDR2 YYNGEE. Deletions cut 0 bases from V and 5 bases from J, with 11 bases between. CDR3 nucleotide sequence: TGTGCCAGCAGCGTAGGGCCCTGGGGGGAGACCCAGTACTTC. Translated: CASSVGPWGETQYF.